This TCR beta chain was recorded in a study of T cells in Graves' hyperthyroidism and ophthalmopathy. Amplification of TCR beta CDR3 regions used RNA as the template. Carried out on the TCR CDR3, a first-round RT-PCR used the HTBI primer set. TCRdb itself ran the multiplex PCR reads through MiXCR, one entry per CDR3 protein. The sample carries hundreds of thousands of distinct CDR3 sequences, around 20% recorded once. Whole-study findings and limits: Ophthalmopathy was model-predicted a median around 6.1 months pre-onset.

This clonotype was counted many times. No antigen is known for it. The CDR3 contains 16 residues. Per the germline V gene, CDR1 is MNHEY and CDR2 is SMNVEV (reference sequence). V gave up 0 bases and J gave up 8 bases, with 19 bases separating them. This receptor was obtained from a man younger than 45 with Graves' ophthalmopathy. This chain connects TRBV27 to TRBJ1-2; no firm D call. The source material was blood. The CDR3 protein is CASSLSAASVVLGYTF. The CDR3 region has the DNA TGTGCCAGCAGTTTATCGGCGGCCAGCGTCGTATTGGGCTACACCTTC.